This T cell receptor beta chain was identified in a study of shared clonotypes between healthy human individuals. Trimming shortened V by 1 base and J by 4 bases, and 11 bases separated the two germline ends. The CDR3 length is 14 residues. Germline CDR1 SGHDT, CDR2 YYEEEE. TCRdb's copy holds only in-frame clones and misses some; the assay was immunoSEQ multiplex PCR. The sample lists 2 million to 2.5 million clones, approximately 93% occurring once. This clonotype was obtained from a man aged 18 to 35 in good health. Some clones in this sample may be carry-over from other donors' samples. Sequencing was carried out using naive CD4+ T cells from PBMCs. Subset: CD45RA+ positively selected. The rearrangement uses TRBV5-6 and TRBJ2-5, with D perhaps TRBD2 (6 bases). CDR3 amino acids: CASSLFGGGETQYF. DNA for the CDR3: TGTGCCAGCAGCTTGTTCGGGGGTGGAGAGACCCAGTACTTC.